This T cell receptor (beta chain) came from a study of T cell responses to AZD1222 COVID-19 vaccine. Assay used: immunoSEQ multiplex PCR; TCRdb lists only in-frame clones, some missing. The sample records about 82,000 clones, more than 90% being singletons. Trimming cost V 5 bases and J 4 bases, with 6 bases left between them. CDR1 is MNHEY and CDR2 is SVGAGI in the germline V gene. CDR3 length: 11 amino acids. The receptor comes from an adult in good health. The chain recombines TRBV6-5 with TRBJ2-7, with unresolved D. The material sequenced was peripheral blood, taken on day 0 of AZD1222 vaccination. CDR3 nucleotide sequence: TGTGCCAGCAGTATGGCTTACGAGCAGTACTTC. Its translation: CASSMAYEQYF.